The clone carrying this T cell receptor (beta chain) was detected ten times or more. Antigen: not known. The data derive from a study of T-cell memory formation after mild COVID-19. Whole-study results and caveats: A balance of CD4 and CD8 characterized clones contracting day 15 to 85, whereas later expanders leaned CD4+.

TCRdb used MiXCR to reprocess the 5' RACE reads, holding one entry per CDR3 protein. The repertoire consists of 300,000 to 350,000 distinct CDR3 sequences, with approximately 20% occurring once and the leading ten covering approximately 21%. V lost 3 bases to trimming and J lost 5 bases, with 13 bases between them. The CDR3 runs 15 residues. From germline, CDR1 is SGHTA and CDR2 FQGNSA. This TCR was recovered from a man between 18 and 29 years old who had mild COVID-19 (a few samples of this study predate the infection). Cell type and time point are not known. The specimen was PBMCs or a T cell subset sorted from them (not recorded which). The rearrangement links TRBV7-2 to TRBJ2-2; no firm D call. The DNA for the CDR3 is TGTGCCAGCAGCTTTCAGCCGGCCGCGACCGGGGAGCTGTTTTTT. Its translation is CASSFQPAATGELFF.